This record concerns one T cell receptor (beta chain) sequence. The sample is drawn from a study of blood T cell repertoires in COVID-19. Study at large: There were acute and convalescent COVID-19 samples, and they came from the United States, Italy and Spain. PBMCs, B-cell-depleted T cells, or T cells provided the cDNA or gDNA that made up the material.

V lost 4 bases and J 3 bases, leaving 10 bases between the germline ends. Germline V gene data show CDR1 as MNHEY and CDR2 as SVGEGT. The CDR3 is made up of 13 amino acids. Original analysis: Reference gene primer amplification gave nucleated cell count estimates. Sequencing was performed with immunoSEQ multiplex PCR; in TCRdb, only in-frame clones are kept and a portion is missing. Clone size and V and J calls were adopted from that table, with D and trimming inferred from the DNA. Of around 160,000 clones in the sample, 88% were seen once. The J gene is TRBJ2-7, the V gene TRBV6-2 or TRBV6-3; D is perhaps TRBD2 (5 bases). The source of this sequence is a human donor in a cohort sampled during active COVID-19. The source material was peripheral blood. CDR3 coding DNA: TGTGCCAGCAGTTCCGGACTGATCTACGAGCAGTACTTC. This sequence encodes CASSSGLIYEQYF.